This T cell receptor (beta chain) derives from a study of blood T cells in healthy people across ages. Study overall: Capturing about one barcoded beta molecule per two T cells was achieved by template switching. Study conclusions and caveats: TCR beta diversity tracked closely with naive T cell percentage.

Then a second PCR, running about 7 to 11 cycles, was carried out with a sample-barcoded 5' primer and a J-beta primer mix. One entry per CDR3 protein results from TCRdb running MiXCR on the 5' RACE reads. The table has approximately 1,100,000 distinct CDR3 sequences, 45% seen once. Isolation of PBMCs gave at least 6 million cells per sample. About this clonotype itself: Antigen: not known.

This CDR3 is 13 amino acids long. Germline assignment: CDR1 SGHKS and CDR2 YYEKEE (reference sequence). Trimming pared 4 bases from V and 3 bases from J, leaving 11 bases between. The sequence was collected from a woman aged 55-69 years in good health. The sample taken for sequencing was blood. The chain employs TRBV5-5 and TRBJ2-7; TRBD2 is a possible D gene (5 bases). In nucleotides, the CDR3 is TGTGCCAGCAGCGCCGGGATTTACTACGAGCAGTACTTC. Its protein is CASSAGIYYEQYF.